This TCR beta chain was identified during a study of OX40 agonist ivuxolimab in advanced cancers. Regarding the complete study: The costimulatory receptor OX40 (CD134) was targeted by ivuxolimab, a fully human IgG2 agonistic monoclonal antibody. Patients were allowed to have had prior anti-PD-1, anti-PD-L1 or anti-CTLA-4 therapy, and 40% of the dose-escalation patients had been treated with checkpoint inhibitors. The monotherapy dose-escalation portion (N of about 47 patients) of the phase I ivuxolimab trial is reported in the paper. Intravenous ivuxolimab was administered to patients every 2 weeks at six dose levels: 0.01, 0.1, 0.3, 1.5, 3 and 10 mg/kg. Partial responses occurred in three dose-escalation patients, of whom one had hepatocellular carcinoma and two had cutaneous melanoma. In the dose-escalation cohort, 82.7% of patients were male, and the mean age was approximately 64 years, with a range of about 23 to 90. Peripheral TCRbeta sequencing was intended to test whether TCR sequence diversity was altered and clonal T-cell expansion was caused by ivuxolimab. Of the roughly 53 patients in dose escalation, 19 had hepatocellular carcinoma, roughly 15 had melanoma, 9 had renal cell carcinoma and 9 had head and neck cancer.

Comment on this clone: The target of this receptor is not known. No much larger clonotype is one base removed from it; base qualities were not supplied.

Genomic DNA was isolated from the sorted cells so that the TCRbeta CDR3 region could be sequenced. The immunoSEQ Assay was used to sequence the TCRbeta CDR3 regions. Drawn from immuneACCESS, this table holds only the in-frame rearrangements with V and J called that TCRdb kept. Clones are partly lost; checked studies trace under half to an unresolved V gene and leave the rest unexplained. Recorded for this sample are some 50,000 clones; roughly 88% of them occurred a single time. The top ten clonotypes cover around 1.5% of the sample. The CDR3 starts with the cysteine, ends with the phenylalanine, and has 13 residues. The retained sequence is limited to the CDR3, 39 bases, with the frame set at the first base. For CDR1 and CDR2, the germline V gene lists SQVTM and ANQGSEA. V is trimmed back by 6 bases and J by 0 bases, and the junction contains 5 bases that no gene match accounts for. Broad study findings and their caveats: After ivuxolimab, more expanded clones were found on average in CD8+ T cells than in CD4+ T cells. Low levels of normalized T-cell clonal expansion were also seen in some patients who did not respond. At doses of 0.1 to 3.0 mg/kg, clonal expansion of both CD4+ and CD8+ blood T cells was observed from baseline to week 6. In the 0.1-3.0 mg/kg groups, partial responders were among the patients with the lowest normalized peripheral clonal expansion, particularly in CD8+ T cells. Which antigens the clonally expanded peripheral T cells were specific for was not determined.

Patients with autoimmune disease history or receiving systemic immunosuppression were excluded from the trial. Peripheral blood for TCR sequencing was collected from all dose cohorts at baseline, on cycle 4 day 1, and on cycle 7 day 1. Samples were obtained from an open-label, multicenter, first-in-human phase I dose-escalation trial of ivuxolimab. The trial enrolled adults with locally advanced or metastatic head and neck squamous cell, hepatocellular, melanoma or renal cell carcinoma. Before TCR sequencing, CD4+ and CD8+ T cells were separately sorted from peripheral blood. The chain employs TRBV29-1 and TRBJ2-7; the central 7 bases match TRBD1. The source was CD4+ or CD8+ T cells sorted from blood, collected in a trial of the OX40 agonist ivuxolimab. The receptor's source is an adult with an advanced solid tumor such as melanoma, head and neck, liver or kidney cancer. The CDR3 region reads CSVRDSRSYEQYF. In nucleotides, the sequence is TGCAGCGTCCGGGACAGCCGCTCCTACGAGCAGTACTTC.